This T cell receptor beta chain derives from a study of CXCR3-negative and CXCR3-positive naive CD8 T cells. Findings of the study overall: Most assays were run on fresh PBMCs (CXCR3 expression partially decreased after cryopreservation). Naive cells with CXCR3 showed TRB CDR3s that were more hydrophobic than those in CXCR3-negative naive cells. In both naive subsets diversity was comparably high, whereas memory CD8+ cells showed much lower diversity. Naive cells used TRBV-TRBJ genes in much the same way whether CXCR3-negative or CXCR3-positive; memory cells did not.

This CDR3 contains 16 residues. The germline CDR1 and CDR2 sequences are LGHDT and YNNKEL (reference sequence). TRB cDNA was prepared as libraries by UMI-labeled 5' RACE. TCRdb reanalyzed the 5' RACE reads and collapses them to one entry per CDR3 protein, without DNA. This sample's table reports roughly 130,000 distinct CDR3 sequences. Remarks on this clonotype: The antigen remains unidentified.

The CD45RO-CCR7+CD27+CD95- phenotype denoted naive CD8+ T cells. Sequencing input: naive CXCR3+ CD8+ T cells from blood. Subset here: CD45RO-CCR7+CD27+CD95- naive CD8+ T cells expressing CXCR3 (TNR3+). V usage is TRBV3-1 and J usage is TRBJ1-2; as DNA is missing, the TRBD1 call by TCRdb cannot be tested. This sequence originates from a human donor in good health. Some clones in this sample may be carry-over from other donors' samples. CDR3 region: CASSLPTGKLDYDYTF.